The 20 T cell receptor beta chains below all came from one sample that was sequenced in a study of beta chain features in type 1 diabetes. The whole isolated RNA underwent reverse transcription, so sequencing captured expressed TCRB transcripts. TCRdb's table, derived via immunoSEQ multiplex PCR, lists solely in-frame clones and lacks some. This table holds about 620,000 clones, 15% found once. The specimen was naive CD4+ T cells from blood. These receptors came from a man between 18 and 29 years old in good health.

The genes are TRBV2 and TRBJ1-2; perhaps TRBD1 as D (5 bases). This CDR3 is built from 16 residues. Germline loops: CDR1 SNHLY, CDR2 FYNNEI. V was trimmed by 3 bases and J by 1 base, leaving 15 bases between them. CDR3 sequence (DNA): TGTGCCAGCAGTGAGAACGGGGCAGGGCTTAACTATGGCTACACCTTC. It yields the protein CASSENGAGLNYGYTF.

With respect to this clone: The same CDR3 is also encoded by other DNA sequences in this sample. CDR3 amino acids: CASRLAGVGETQYF. As DNA, the CDR3 is TGTGCCAGCAGACTAGCGGGAGTCGGGGAGACCCAGTACTTC. The chain uses TRBV27 and TRBJ2-5; TRBD2 agrees at 11 bases. Trimming removed 6 bases from V and 5 bases from J; junction bases left unmatched: 5. The germline gives CDR1 MNHEY, CDR2 SMNVEV (reference sequence). CDR3 length: 14 amino acids.

J is TRBJ2-1 and V is TRBV7-2, with 9 bases matching TRBD2. The germline V gene encodes CDR1 SGHTA and CDR2 FQGNSA. The CDR3 totals 14 residues. Trimming removed 3 bases from V and 6 bases from J; junction bases left unmatched: 3. The CDR3 is CASSLVAGANEQFF. The CDR3 DNA sequence: TGTGCCAGCAGCTTGGTAGCGGGAGCCAATGAGCAGTTCTTC. Drawing the rest from reference TRBV7-2 and TRBJ2-1, the complete variable domain is GAGVSQSPSNKVTEKGKDVELRCDPISGHTALYWYRQSLGQGLEFLIYFQGNSAPDKSGLPSDRFSAERTGGSVSTLTIQRTQQEDSAVYLCASSLVAGANEQFFGPGTRLTVL.

The chain has TRBV28 and TRBJ2-7; maybe TRBD2 (5 bases). V gave up 2 bases and J gave up 6 bases, with 11 bases separating them. This CDR3 has 13 amino acids. Germline loops: CDR1 MDHEN, CDR2 SYDVKM. The CDR3 region is CASSLIGEGEQYF. CDR3 sequence (DNA): TGTGCCAGCAGTTTAATCGGCGAGGGCGAGCAGTACTTC.

This chain connects TRBV9 to TRBJ1-6; TRBD1 matches at 9 bases. Germline CDR1 SGDLS, CDR2 YYNGEE. This CDR3 spans 14 amino acids. With V trimmed by 6 bases and J by 7 bases, 5 bases remained unmatched. The CDR3 here is CASMTGTGNSPLHF. For the CDR3, the DNA is TGTGCCAGCATGACGGGGACAGGGAATTCACCCCTCCACTTT.

The table lists this clone with a few counts. The V gene is TRBV7-2, the J gene TRBJ1-2; TRBD1 agrees at 7 bases. Germline CDR1 and CDR2: SGHTA and FQGNSA. CDR3 length equals 15 residues. V trimming: 5 bases; J trimming: 4 bases; junction bases outside the gene matches: 10. CDR3 protein: CASSPSDRVSYGYTF. CDR3 coding DNA: TGTGCCAGCAGCCCCTCCGACAGGGTCTCCTATGGCTACACCTTC.

Concerning this clone itself: Within the sample, other DNA sequences also encode this same CDR3. The chain is built from TRBV9 and TRBJ2-3; TRBD1 matches 7 bases. Germline V gene data show CDR1 as SGDLS and CDR2 as YYNGEE. The CDR3 has 14 amino acids. The V gene end was trimmed by 4 bases and the J gene end by 3 bases; junction bases not matched to a gene: 5. The CDR3 is CASSPRTGTDTQYF. The CDR3 nucleotides read TGTGCCAGCAGCCCTAGGACAGGAACAGATACGCAGTATTTT. Drawing the rest from reference TRBV9 and TRBJ2-3, the complete variable domain is DSGVTQTPKHLITATGQRVTLRCSPRSGDLSVYWYQQSLDQGLQFLIQYYNGEERAKGNILERFSAQQFPDLHSELNLSSLELGDSALYFCASSPRTGTDTQYFGPGTRLTVL.

The chain has TRBV5-1 and TRBJ1-3; D perhaps matches TRBD1 (5 bases). Germline CDR1 SGHRS, CDR2 YFSETQ. Trimming removed 4 bases from V and 0 bases from J, with 17 bases in between. The CDR3 consists of 17 residues. As DNA, the CDR3 is TGCGCCAGCAGCCCCGGGTTACAGGCAAGCTCTGGAAACACCATATATTTT. Translating gives CASSPGLQASSGNTIYF.

The genes are TRBV4-2 and TRBJ2-3, with 8 positions matching TRBD2. J gave up 1 base and V 3 bases, and 3 bases lay outside the gene matches. The germline V gene encodes CDR1 LGHNA and CDR2 YNFKEQ. CDR3 length: 15 amino acids. CDR3 nucleotides: TGTGCCAGCAGCCAGGGGACTAGTCGCACAGATACGCAGTATTTT. This encodes CASSQGTSRTDTQYF.

The chain uses TRBV7-6 and TRBJ1-4; TRBD1 might be the D (6 bases). V lost 4 bases, J lost 7 bases, and 16 bases lay in between. Germline lookup yields CDR1 SGHVS and CDR2 FNYEAQ. The length of the CDR3 is 15 residues. This chain's CDR3 is CASSSHRADGEKLFF. The CDR3 nucleotides are TGTGCCAGCAGCTCTCACAGGGCAGATGGTGAAAAACTGTTTTTT.

The chain employs TRBV15 and TRBJ1-1; D is possibly TRBD1 (5 bases). From germline, CDR1 is LNHNV and CDR2 YYDKDF (reference sequence). The CDR3 is 15 amino acids. The V end was cut by 3 bases, the J end by 5 bases, with 16 bases between. This CDR3 is CATSRTGAEGTEAFF. CDR3 in DNA: TGTGCCACCAGCAGGACCGGGGCTGAGGGGACTGAAGCTTTCTTT.

The table lists this clone with a few counts. The sample holds other DNA sequences that translate to the same CDR3. This sequence joins TRBV5-1 and TRBJ1-5; 7 nucleotides match TRBD1. V shed 0 bases and J 2 bases; nucleotides not matched to a gene: 2. The germline V gene encodes CDR1 SGHRS and CDR2 YFSETQ. The CDR3 is 15 amino acids. CDR3 residues: CASSLEGQGNQPQHF. CDR3 DNA sequence: TGCGCCAGCAGCTTGGAAGGACAGGGCAATCAGCCCCAGCATTTT.

This clone was seen more than once but under ten times. A junction end diverges from the germline sequence, so it may reflect a read error. This rearrangement joins TRBV11-2 to TRBJ2-4, with 8 bases fitting TRBD2. Looked up from germline, CDR1 is SGHAT and CDR2 is FQNNGV. The CDR3 is made up of 13 amino acids. The CDR3 DNA reads TGTGCCAGCAGCTCCTTTGATCGGACTAGCCCTGACTTC. Protein sequence: CASSSFDRTSPDF.

The V and J genes are TRBV7-9 and TRBJ1-2, with D hard to call. The CDR3 extends over 14 amino acids. V dropped 3 bases and J dropped 4 bases, with 12 bases sitting between them. CDR1 and CDR2 (germline): SEHNR, FQNEAQ (reference sequence). CDR3 sequence: CASSLVVATYGYTF. The CDR3, as DNA: TGTGCCAGCAGCTTGGTCGTTGCCACCTATGGCTACACCTTC.

This clone was picked up a small number of times. The V gene is TRBV10-3, the J gene TRBJ1-2; 8 nucleotides agree with TRBD1. This CDR3 has 17 residues. The J segment lost 0 bases and the V segment lost 7 bases, leaving 13 bases of the junction unmatched. Germline CDR1 and CDR2: ENHRY and SYGVKD. The CDR3 is CAINPRVGQVSNYGYTF. For the CDR3, the DNA is TGTGCCATCAACCCAAGGGTGGGACAGGTTTCTAACTATGGCTACACCTTC.

This clone was counted a few times. V gene TRBV9 combines with J gene TRBJ2-5; no clear D gene. The germline CDR1 and CDR2 sequences are SGDLS and YYNGEE. This CDR3 region has 15 residues. V was pared by 0 bases and J by 5 bases, with 14 bases between. The CDR3 coding sequence is TGTGCCAGCAGCGTAGCCACGGGTGTGGAGGAGACCCAGTACTTC. It codes for CASSVATGVEETQYF.

The rearrangement uses TRBV5-1 and TRBJ2-1; no definite D call. Germline values: CDR1 SGHRS, CDR2 YFSETQ. V dropped 4 bases and J dropped 7 bases, with 21 bases sitting between them. This CDR3 contains 16 residues. The CDR3 DNA sequence: TGCGCCAGCAGCGCCTTACGAGGCCAGGATACAAATGAGCAGTTCTTC. This codes for CASSALRGQDTNEQFF.

This clone was observed a handful of times. This chain connects TRBV7-2 to TRBJ2-1; the match to TRBD1 covers 10 bases. The CDR3 has 15 residues. CDR1 is SGHTA, CDR2 FQGNSA, per germline. Trimming cost V 5 bases and J 7 bases; bases outside gene matches: 8. The CDR3 sequence: CASSQTGGAKNEQFF. For the CDR3, the DNA is TGTGCCAGCAGCCAGACAGGGGGCGCGAAAAATGAGCAGTTCTTC.

V is TRBV18 and J is TRBJ1-1, with D perhaps matching TRBD1 (6 bases). Trimming shortened V by 1 base and J by 5 bases, and 14 bases separated the two germline ends. The germline gives CDR1 KGHSH, CDR2 LQKENI. The CDR3 covers 15 residues. In DNA form, the CDR3 reads TGTGCCAGCTCACCACAACCGGGGGACACAACTGAAGCTTTCTTT. Its protein is CASSPQPGDTTEAFF.

This clone came up a few times. The V call is TRBV7-6, the J call TRBJ2-5; TRBD1 matches 8 bases. Trimming cost V 1 base and J 4 bases; bases outside gene matches: 5. The germline V gene has CDR1 SGHVS and CDR2 FNYEAQ. The CDR3 runs to 15 residues. The CDR3, as DNA: TGTGCCAGCAGCTTAGGAGGACAGGGCAGAGAGACCCAGTACTTC. It translates to CASSLGGQGRETQYF.